Shown below are 30 T cell receptor beta chains from a single sample sequenced in a study of beta chain features in type 1 diabetes. General observations from the study: Shorter TCRB CDR3s, moderately but significantly so, were found in Type 1 diabetes patients in all four CD4+ subsets.

No antigen has been identified for these receptors. The sequenced template was cDNA made from the entire isolated RNA. Libraries were prepared by immunoSEQ multiplex PCR; TCRdb keeps only in-frame clonotypes and omits some of them. The table records 500,000 to 800,000 clones, around 12% of them present only once. The sequencing sample was made of naive CD4+ T cells from blood. The receptors stem from a man aged 25 to 40 with type 1 diabetes.

In DNA, the CDR3 is TGTGCCAGCAGGGGGATGGGTGGGGGTGAAGCTTTCTTT. Translating gives CASRGMGGGEAFF. J is TRBJ1-1 and V is TRBV6-1, with D possibly TRBD1 on 5 matching bases. This CDR3 region has 13 residues. Trimming pared 6 bases from V and 7 bases from J, leaving 15 bases between. Germline-derived CDR1 and CDR2 are MNHNS and SASEGT.

The genes are TRBV7-2 and TRBJ2-1; D unclear. V lost 3 bases, J lost 0 bases, and 12 bases lay in between. Germline CDR1 reads SGHTA; CDR2 reads FQGNSA. The CDR3 length is 16 residues. The CDR3: CASSFATVSSYNEQFF. CDR3 bases: TGTGCCAGCAGCTTTGCGACTGTGAGCTCCTACAATGAGCAGTTCTTC.

In this sample, this clone turned up a few times. The rearrangement uses TRBV6-5 and TRBJ1-3; D ambiguous. This CDR3 is built from 15 residues. The V end was cut by 8 bases, the J end by 2 bases, with 16 bases between. Per germline, CDR1 MNHEY and CDR2 SVGAGI. The CDR3 spells CASVPRLFAGNTIYF. The CDR3 DNA is TGTGCCAGCGTGCCGAGGTTATTCGCTGGAAACACCATATATTTT.

V usage is TRBV5-4 and J usage is TRBJ2-7; perhaps TRBD1 as D (6 bases). Germline V gene data show CDR1 as SGHNT and CDR2 as YYREEE (reference sequence). V was cut by 5 bases and J by 4 bases, with 10 bases left in between. This CDR3 contains 12 residues. In DNA, the CDR3 is TGTGCCAGCAGAAATCAGGGGTACGAGCAGTACTTC. Translation gives CASRNQGYEQYF.

There are a few counts of this clone. The J gene is TRBJ1-1, the V gene TRBV29-1; D gene uncertain. The germline gives CDR1 SQVTM, CDR2 ANQGSEA. The V end lost 5 bases, the J end lost 1 base, and 5 bases lay between the germline ends. The CDR3 runs to 11 residues. This chain's CDR3 is CSVFQNTEAFF. CDR3 sequence (DNA): TGCAGCGTTTTCCAGAACACTGAAGCTTTCTTT.

This clone was seen a few times. J is TRBJ2-3 and V is TRBV10-3; possible D gene TRBD1, 6 bases. The CDR3 is 16 residues long. The ends were cut back, 3 bases at V and 0 bases at J, with 13 bases in the middle. Germline values: CDR1 ENHRY, CDR2 SYGVKD. The CDR3 region has the DNA TGTGCCATCAGTGAATCGACAGGTGTTAGCACAGATACGCAGTATTTT. Protein product: CAISESTGVSTDTQYF.

The V call is TRBV7-9, the J call TRBJ2-7, with 8 bases aligning to TRBD1. This CDR3 has 12 residues. CDR1 and CDR2 from the germline V gene are SEHNR and FQNEAQ (reference sequence). The ends lost 5 bases at V and 6 bases at J; junction bases unmatched: 3. CDR3 coding DNA: TGTGCCAGCAGCGTTGACAGGGGCGAGCAGTACTTC. Its protein is CASSVDRGEQYF.

The rearrangement links TRBV14 to TRBJ2-3; D is undetermined. Germline V gives CDR1 SGHDN, CDR2 FVKESK. This CDR3 is 16 amino acids long. Trimming removed 3 bases at V and 4 bases at J, with 17 bases between. CDR3 coding DNA: TGTGCCAGCAGCCACCTCTCTACCCTAGTTCCAGATACGCAGTATTTT. This codes for CASSHLSTLVPDTQYF.

This sequence joins TRBV7-2 and TRBJ2-3; a possible D gene is TRBD2 (6 bases). The CDR3 is 16 amino acids. Germline V lookup: CDR1 SGHTA, CDR2 FQGNSA. V shed 2 bases and J shed 4 bases, with 16 bases lying between them. The CDR3 here is CASSLRTSRRADTQYF. The CDR3 coding sequence is TGTGCCAGCAGCTTAAGAACTAGCCGGCGAGCAGATACGCAGTATTTT. Using reference TRBV7-2 and TRBJ2-3 for the parts outside the CDR3, the full variable domain is GAGVSQSPSNKVTEKGKDVELRCDPISGHTALYWYRQSLGQGLEFLIYFQGNSAPDKSGLPSDRFSAERTGGSVSTLTIQRTQQEDSAVYLCASSLRTSRRADTQYFGPGTRLTVL.

This clone has just a few counts. The chain carries TRBV18 and TRBJ2-5; D remains unclear. The V end lost 0 bases, the J end lost 5 bases, and 7 bases lay between the germline ends. Germline values: CDR1 KGHSH, CDR2 LQKENI. The CDR3 has 13 residues. This chain's CDR3 is CASSPPDGETQYF. The CDR3 DNA is TGTGCCAGCTCACCACCTGATGGCGAGACCCAGTACTTC. Based on the CDR3 plus reference TRBV18 and TRBJ2-5, the full variable domain is NAGVMQNPRHLVRRRGQEARLRCSPMKGHSHVYWYRQLPEEGLKFMVYLQKENIIDESGMPKERFSAEFPKEGPSILRIQQVVRGDSAAYFCASSPPDGETQYFGPGTRLLVL.

This clone appeared a few times. The rearrangement joins TRBV2 to TRBJ1-5, with D tentatively TRBD1 (5 bases). The CDR3 is 13 residues long. Germline loops: CDR1 SNHLY, CDR2 FYNNEI. The ends were cut back, 9 bases at V and 7 bases at J, with 16 bases in the middle. As DNA, the CDR3 is TGTGCCAGGAGCGGGGTTGGGGGACAGCCCCAGCATTTT. Amino acid sequence: CARSGVGGQPQHF.

V and J are TRBV6-5 and TRBJ2-7, with D hard to call. Germline lookup yields CDR1 MNHEY and CDR2 SVGAGI. The CDR3 has 15 amino acids. Trimming cost V 5 bases and J 3 bases, with 17 bases left between them. CDR3 residues: CASSPVNLGNYEQYF. In DNA form, the CDR3 reads TGTGCCAGCAGTCCCGTAAATCTTGGGAACTACGAGCAGTACTTC.

This clone was seen a few times. The V gene is TRBV5-1, the J gene TRBJ2-5; D is unresolved. With 0 bases removed from V and 5 bases from J, the gap between germline ends came to 11 bases. This CDR3 is built from 14 residues. Germline V gene data show CDR1 as SGHRS and CDR2 as YFSETQ. The CDR3 protein is CASSLATVRETQYF. CDR3 nucleotides: TGCGCCAGCAGCTTGGCGACGGTCAGGGAGACCCAGTACTTC.

This clone was detected a few times. V and J are TRBV10-3 and TRBJ2-5; 10 bases are a match to TRBD1. J was trimmed by 5 bases and V by 6 bases; bases with no gene match: 12. This CDR3 region has 16 residues. The germline CDR1 and CDR2 sequences are ENHRY and SYGVKD. The CDR3 loop is CAISESPGTGVETQYF. Written as DNA, the CDR3 is TGTGCCATCAGCGAATCTCCCGGGACAGGGGTGGAGACCCAGTACTTC.

V gene TRBV5-1 combines with J gene TRBJ2-7, with a weak D call TRBD2 (6 bases). From germline, CDR1 is SGHRS and CDR2 YFSETQ. The CDR3 spans 15 residues. V was shortened by 0 bases and J by 4 bases, with 14 bases between the two germline ends. The CDR3 region is CASSLEGGSSYEQYF. CDR3 in DNA: TGCGCCAGCAGCTTGGAAGGAGGGTCGTCTTACGAGCAGTACTTC.

The CDR3 spells CASSPPGQGIYGYTF. The CDR3 nucleotides read TGTGCCAGCTCACCACCGGGACAGGGAATATATGGCTACACCTTC. The V gene is TRBV18, the J gene TRBJ1-2; 9 bases agree with TRBD1. The CDR3 extends over 15 amino acids. The V and J ends lost 0 bases and 5 bases, in that order; junction bases with no gene match: 4. The germline gives CDR1 KGHSH, CDR2 LQKENI.

The chain recombines TRBV5-1 with TRBJ2-1, with 9 positions matching TRBD1. The junction had 6 bases not matched to a gene; V was cut back by 0 bases and J by 2 bases. The CDR3 length is 17 residues. CDR1 is SGHRS and CDR2 is YFSETQ in the germline V gene. CDR3 in amino acids: CASSLARDRAPYNEQFF. The CDR3 DNA reads TGCGCCAGCAGCTTGGCGCGGGACAGGGCGCCCTACAATGAGCAGTTCTTC.

The sample holds a few counts of this clone. The gene calls are TRBV7-2 and TRBJ2-1; 8 positions match TRBD1. Looked up from germline, CDR1 is SGHTA and CDR2 is FQGNSA. The CDR3 runs 15 residues. V dropped 4 bases and J dropped 1; count of bases not matched to a gene: 3. The CDR3 here is CASSSQGVSYNEQFF. As DNA, the CDR3 is TGTGCCAGCAGCTCACAGGGGGTATCCTACAATGAGCAGTTCTTC.

The chain links TRBV28 to TRBJ1-5, with D possibly TRBD1 on 6 matching bases. CDR3 length: 13 residues. From germline, CDR1 is MDHEN and CDR2 SYDVKM. Trimming removed 3 bases at V and 6 bases at J, with 9 bases between. This chain's CDR3 is CASSLVGGQPQHF. DNA for the CDR3: TGTGCCAGCAGTTTGGTAGGGGGTCAGCCCCAGCATTTT.

The chain is built from TRBV10-3 and TRBJ1-1, with D possibly TRBD1 on 5 matching bases. The germline CDR1 and CDR2 sequences are ENHRY and SYGVKD. V was shortened by 4 bases and J by 1 base, with 10 bases between the two germline ends. The CDR3 loop spans 14 amino acids. CDR3 sequence reads: CAISVDISNTEAFF. Written as DNA, the CDR3 is TGTGCCATCAGTGTGGACATCTCGAACACTGAAGCTTTCTTT.

The rearrangement joins TRBV6-6 to TRBJ2-7; TRBD2 aligns across 11 bases. Germline CDR1 is MNHNY and CDR2 is SVGAGI (reference sequence). This CDR3 region has 15 residues. The V gene end was trimmed by 5 bases and the J gene end by 0 bases; junction bases not matched to a gene: 3. As DNA, the CDR3 is TGTGCCAGCAGTCCTAGCGGGGGGAGCTCCTACGAGCAGTACTTC. Its protein is CASSPSGGSSYEQYF.

This clone has a handful of counts. The chain couples TRBV19 to TRBJ2-3, with D tentatively TRBD1 (5 bases). The CDR3 is 17 amino acids. V was cut by 1 base and J by 2 bases, with 16 bases left in between. Germline CDR1 and CDR2: LNHDA and SQIVND (reference sequence). In nucleotides, the CDR3 is TGTGCCAGTAGTATAGTAGGTGGGGCCGGAGCCACAGATACGCAGTATTTT. It encodes CASSIVGGAGATDTQYF.

This clone appeared a few times. The chain is built from TRBV11-3 and TRBJ2-1; 13 nucleotides line up with TRBD2. The CDR3 is 17 residues long. Germline CDR1 and CDR2: SGHNT and YENEEA. With V trimmed by 5 bases and J by 6 bases, 10 bases remained unmatched. Here the CDR3 reads CASSLGTSGARGNEQFF. For the CDR3, the DNA is TGTGCCAGCAGCCTTGGGACTAGCGGGGCCCGCGGCAATGAGCAGTTCTTC.

This clone came up a few times. The chain recombines TRBV19 with TRBJ2-1; 11 bases agree with TRBD2. This CDR3 comprises 16 residues. V lost 4 bases to trimming and J lost 3 bases; unmatched junction nucleotides: 5. Germline-derived CDR1 and CDR2 are LNHDA and SQIVND (reference sequence). The CDR3 sequence is CASSRASGGSYNEQFF. The CDR3 DNA reads as TGTGCCAGTAGTAGGGCTAGCGGGGGGAGCTACAATGAGCAGTTCTTC.

This chain uses TRBV6-1 with TRBJ2-7; 12 bases fit TRBD2. The ends lost 3 bases at V and 2 bases at J; junction bases unmatched: 5. This CDR3 comprises 16 residues. Germline V gene lookup returns CDR1 MNHNS and CDR2 SASEGT. The CDR3: CASSDGTSGPTYEQYF. The CDR3 DNA reads as TGTGCCAGCAGTGACGGGACTAGCGGGCCCACCTACGAGCAGTACTTC.

This clone was counted between two and nine times. The chain employs TRBV9 and TRBJ1-6, with D unclear. The germline V gene has CDR1 SGDLS and CDR2 YYNGEE. This CDR3 contains 12 residues. Between the trimmed V and J ends, which lost 3 bases and 12 bases, there was a span of 10 bases. The CDR3 coding sequence is TGTGCCAGCAGCGCAAGGGAGGGACCCCTCCACTTT. Amino acids: CASSAREGPLHF.

This clone was detected only a few times. It may be a read error: a sequence one base away is much more abundant. The rearrangement uses TRBV5-6 and TRBJ2-3; D ambiguous. The V and J ends lost 5 bases and 2 bases respectively, with 3 bases between them. The CDR3 spans 11 residues. Germline V lookup: CDR1 SGHDT, CDR2 YYEEEE. The CDR3: CASRITDTQYF. The DNA for the CDR3 is TGTGCCAGCAGGATCACAGATACGCAGTATTTT.

The chain uses TRBV5-1 and TRBJ1-2, with 10 bases matching TRBD1. With V trimmed by 4 bases and J by 6 bases, 6 bases remained unmatched. From germline, CDR1 is SGHRS and CDR2 YFSETQ. This CDR3 region has 14 residues. The CDR3 DNA follows: TGCGCCAGCAGCCCAGCCGGGACAGGGGATGGCTACACCTTC. This gives the protein CASSPAGTGDGYTF.

The sample holds a few counts of this clone. The rearrangement uses TRBV9 and TRBJ1-2; D remains unclear. The germline V gene has CDR1 SGDLS and CDR2 YYNGEE. V lost 3 bases and J 5 bases, leaving 14 bases between the germline ends. The CDR3 runs to 14 residues. CDR3 loop: CASSALPGLYGYTF. The CDR3, as DNA: TGTGCCAGCAGCGCCCTCCCGGGTTTATATGGCTACACCTTC.

This rearrangement joins TRBV10-3 to TRBJ1-5; D is unresolved. Germline CDR1 and CDR2: ENHRY and SYGVKD. CDR3 length equals 18 residues. The germline V and J ends were trimmed by 2 bases and 3 bases, with 20 bases remaining between them. The CDR3 reads CAISEQELAGEINQPQHF. CDR3 nucleotide sequence: TGTGCCATCAGTGAGCAGGAATTGGCGGGAGAAATCAATCAGCCCCAGCATTTT.